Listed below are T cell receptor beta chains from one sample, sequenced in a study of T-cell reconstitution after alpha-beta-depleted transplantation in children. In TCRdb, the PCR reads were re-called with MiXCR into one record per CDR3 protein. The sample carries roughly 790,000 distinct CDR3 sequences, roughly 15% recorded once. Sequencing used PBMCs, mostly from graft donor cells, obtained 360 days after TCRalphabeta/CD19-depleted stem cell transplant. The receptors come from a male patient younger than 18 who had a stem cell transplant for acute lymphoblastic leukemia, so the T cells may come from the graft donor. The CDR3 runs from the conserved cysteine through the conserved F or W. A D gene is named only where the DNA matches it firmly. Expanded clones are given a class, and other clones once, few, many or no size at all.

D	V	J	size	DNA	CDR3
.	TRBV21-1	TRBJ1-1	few	TGTGCCAGCAGCACTCGGGACAGGGGAGGGACTGAAGCTTTCTTT	CASSTRDRGGTEAFF
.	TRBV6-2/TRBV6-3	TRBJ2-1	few	TGTGCCAGCAGTGCCGGACAGTTCAATGAGCAGTTCTTC	CASSAGQFNEQFF
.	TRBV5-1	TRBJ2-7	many	TGCGCCAGCAGCCACTCAGGGTCCTACGAGCAGTACTTC	CASSHSGSYEQYF
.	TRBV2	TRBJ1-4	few	TGTGCCAGCAGCGAATACTACAGCTCAACTAATGAAAAACTGTTTTTT	CASSEYYSSTNEKLFF
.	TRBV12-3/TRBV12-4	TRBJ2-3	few	TGTGCCAGCAGTTTTACCCTTAGCACAGATACGCAGTATTTT	CASSFTLSTDTQYF
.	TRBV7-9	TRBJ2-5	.	TGTGCCAGCAGCTTAGCGGCGGGCGTGACCCAGTACTTC	CASSLAAGVTQYF
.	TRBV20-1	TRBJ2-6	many	TGCAGTGCTAGGCGAAAAGTAGCCGGGGCCAACGTCCTGACTTTC	CSARRKVAGANVLTF
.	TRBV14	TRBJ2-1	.	TGTGCCAGCAGCCAAGATTTGGAGGTATTCTTC	CASSQDLEVFF
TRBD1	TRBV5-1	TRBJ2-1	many	TGCGCCAGCAGCTTGGCTCAGGGGGCTGGTGAGCAGTTCTTC	CASSLAQGAGEQFF
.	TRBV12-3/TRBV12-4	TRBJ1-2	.	TGTGCCAGCAGTCCGGACACCTTCTATGGCTACACCTTC	CASSPDTFYGYTF
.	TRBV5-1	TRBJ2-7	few	TGCGCCAGCAGCTTGGAACCGGGGAATGATAGCGAGCAGTACTTC	CASSLEPGNDSEQYF
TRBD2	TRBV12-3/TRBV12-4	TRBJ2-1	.	TGTGCCAGCAGTTTTGGACGAGCTAGCGGGGGGGTCTACAATGAGCAGTTCTTC	CASSFGRASGGVYNEQFF
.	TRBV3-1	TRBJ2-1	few	TGTGCCAGCAGCGCAGGGGCCGACAACAATGAGCAGTTCTTC	CASSAGADNNEQFF
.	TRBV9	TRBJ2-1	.	TGTGCCAGCAGCGTCCGACTCTTCAATGAGCAGTTCTTC	CASSVRLFNEQFF
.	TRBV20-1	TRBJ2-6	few	TGCAGTGCTAGTATTTATGGGGACTCTGGGGCCAACGTCCTGACTTTC	CSASIYGDSGANVLTF
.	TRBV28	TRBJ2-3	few	TGTGCCAGCAGTTCGGGGGCGGGGGTCACAGATACGCAGTATTTT	CASSSGAGVTDTQYF
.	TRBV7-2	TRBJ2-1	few	TGTGCCAGCAGCTCACCGGGCCCAGGGACATGGGAGCAGTTCTTC	CASSSPGPGTWEQFF
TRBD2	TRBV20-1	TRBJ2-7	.	TGCAGTGCTAGCAATCGTTTTCCTAGGGCTAGCGGGAGTGTCCGGCCTTACGAGCAGTACTTC	CSASNRFPRASGSVRPYEQYF
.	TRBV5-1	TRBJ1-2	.	TGCGCCAGCAGCCTAGTGAGTTGGATGGGCTCGTGGGAGCGGTTGGACTATGGCTACACCTTC	CASSLVSWMGSWERLDYGYTF
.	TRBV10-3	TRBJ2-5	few	TGTGCCATCAGCGGACTGGAGCAAGAGACCCAGTACTTC	CAISGLEQETQYF
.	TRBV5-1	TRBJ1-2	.	TGCGCCAGCAGCTTGTCGGACAGCTATGGCTACACCTTC	CASSLSDSYGYTF
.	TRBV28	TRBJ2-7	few	TGTGCCAGCAGAGGGACGAGGGGATACGAGCAGTACTTC	CASRGTRGYEQYF
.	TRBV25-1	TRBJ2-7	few	TGTGCCAGCAGTGAATCCCATTTGTACTTC	CASSESHLYF
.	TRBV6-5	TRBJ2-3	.	TGTGCCAGCAGTTACTCGAGGCGGGATACGCAGTATTTT	CASSYSRRDTQYF
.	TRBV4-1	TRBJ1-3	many	TGCGCCAGCAGCCAAGAAACAAGACCTGGAAACACCATATATTTT	CASSQETRPGNTIYF
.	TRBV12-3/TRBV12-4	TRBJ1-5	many	TGTGCCAGCAGTTCCCTCGATAATCAGCCCCAGCATTTT	CASSSLDNQPQHF
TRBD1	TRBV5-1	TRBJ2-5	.	TGCGCCAGCAGCTCGACAGGGGGCCTGGAGACCCAGTACTTC	CASSSTGGLETQYF
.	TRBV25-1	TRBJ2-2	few	TGTGCCAGCAGTGAATTTGGCGGAGCGAACACCGGGGAGCTGTTTTTT	CASSEFGGANTGELFF